This T cell receptor beta chain stems from a study of cytomegalovirus exposure and HLA in healthy donors. Whole-study results and caveats: For cytomegalovirus status, the classifier reportedly gave diagnoses with high specificity and sensitivity. The tendency of first-cohort TCR clusters to co-occur in the 120 validation repertoires was identified by a subsequent analysis.

It was the approximately 120-subject validation cohort, separate from the roughly 700-subject first cohort, to which the donors belonged. The sample holds one count of this clone. Its specificity is unknown. The same CDR3 is also encoded by other DNA sequences in this sample. Clones were read by immunoSEQ multiplex PCR, and TCRdb kept only the in-frame ones, dropping some. The sample has 90,000 to 150,000 clones; approximately 87% are singletons. Trimming stripped 3 bases from V and 4 bases from J, with 7 bases between. The CDR3 is 12 residues long. Germline assignment: CDR1 SGHDN and CDR2 FVKESK. The receptor's source is a woman between 18 and 30 years old in good health and CMV-seropositive. Sample: PBMCs. The rearrangement joins TRBV14 to TRBJ2-7; D is undetermined. The CDR3 loop is CASSQTRYEQYF. DNA for the CDR3: TGTGCCAGCAGCCAGACGAGGTACGAGCAGTACTTC. Full variable domain (rest looked up from reference TRBV14 and TRBJ2-7): EAGVTQFPSHSVIEKGQTVTLRCDPISGHDNLYWYRRVMGKEIKFLLHFVKESKQDESGMPNNRFLAERTGGTYSTLKVQPAELEDSGVYFCASSQTRYEQYFGPGTRLTVT.